This T cell receptor (beta chain) was found in a study of human T cells and chemical hapten exposure (dated by TCRdb to about 2021). About the full investigation: For sensitization, 2% DPC in acetone was applied to a roughly 2 cm by roughly 2 cm area of upper inner arm skin. Patients additionally received weekly therapeutic DPC doses to the scalp throughout the approximately 22-week study period. Patch testing on the upper back used Finn chambers containing 0.01% DPC, with scoring done after 6 days according to International Contact Dermatitis Research Group standards. The mostly female patient cohort included alopecia areata with under or over 50% scalp involvement, alopecia totalis and alopecia universalis. Libraries were combined into a pool for sequencing, and differences in TCR yield between samples came mainly from small differences in library volumes within the pool. This study followed changes in the peripheral blood TCR repertoire in vivo during primary and secondary sensitization of alopecia patients to the hapten diphenylcyclopropenone (DPC). Patient blood was sampled pre-sensitization (week 0) and at 2, 6 and about 24 weeks after DPC sensitization. Blood for TCR sequencing was provided by twenty-nine alopecia patients at one to four time points (pre-sensitization, 2, 6 and 24 weeks). Here is what the overall study found, with its caveats: Compared with pre-sensitization or healthy control sets, expanded TCRs formed significantly more large CDR3 similarity clusters, which is consistent with antigen-driven responses. Because every patient had alopecia, a presumed autoimmune disease, the patients' immune response might differ from that of healthy individuals. After repeated subsampling, changes were observed in the strength of the expansion versus patch-test correlation and in the threshold at which the correlation became significant. Patch test score was positively correlated with the number of PT1 expanded TCRs, with significance at thresholds 8, 16 and 32 but not at 4. DPC sensitization did not change how many TCRs were above 1 in 1000 frequency, and no evidence was found of alterations in global repertoire structure.

To prepare the library, RACE was applied. The instrument was a NextSeq 500. During library preparation, unique molecular identifiers were attached to individual cDNA molecules so that TCRs could be counted quantitatively and reproducibly. From each blood RNA sample, both TCR alpha and TCR beta chains were sequenced. As for the original processing: The median number of TCRs per sample was over 95,000, ranging from about 20,000 to 750,000. The Decombinator software suite was used to annotate V, J and CDR3 in the TCR reads. For PS versus PT1 abundance plots, all samples were subsampled to the same number of TCRs (28,000). TCRs were defined as expanded if absent before sensitization and observed at least eight times at the 2-week time point. The raw public data were reprocessed by TCRdb itself: fastp quality trimming at Q25, MiXCR clonotype calling, in-frame beta chains only. Merged by CDR3 protein, the rows form single entries marked with the most common genes and DNA. TCRdb's processing, not the study's, gives the V and J calls here. The sample data list more than 250,000 distinct CDR3 sequences, and about 9% of these were observed just once. The biggest ten clones account for approximately 2.3% of the sample.

Taken from cysteine to phenylalanine, the CDR3 has 18 residues. CDR3 DNA only is kept here, 54 bases in frame from base 1. Germline trimming: 1 base from V, 2 bases from J; junction bases outside gene matches: 11. The germline V gene provides CDR1 MGHRA and CDR2 YSYEKL. Read against the paper, the sample's time point label means: pre-sensitization, week 0. This sample's treatment or condition label indicates: therapeutic diphenylcyclopropenone sensitization with weekly scalp DPC. At each patch-test visit, blood was drawn before the patch test was applied. Patients were considered eligible if aged 18 to 70, diagnosed with alopecia and deemed suitable for DPC therapy, and patients were excluded if pregnant. Total RNA was isolated from unfractionated whole blood collected in Tempus Blood RNA tubes. This clonotype was counted a few times. No antigen is known for it. Within one base of it there is no much larger clone, and no base qualities were kept.

Here the chain combines TRBV4-1 and TRBJ2-5, with TRBD2 matching 9 junction bases. This TCR was recovered from a woman between 40 and 50 years old with alopecia areata. Some clones in this sample may be carry-over from other donors' samples. The starting material was whole blood, obtained in connection with sensitization to the hapten diphenylcyclopropenone (DPC). The DNA reads TGCGCCAGCAGCCAAGGCCTGGGGCTAGCGGGATTTCAAGAGACCCAGTACTTC. This yields the protein CASSQGLGLAGFQETQYF.